Given below is one T cell receptor (beta chain) in context. This sample is part of a study of PD-L1 blockade in urothelial cancer. Overall study context: Patients went on atezolizumab in the mid-2010s, receiving 1,200 mg intravenously every 3 weeks.

The germline CDR1 and CDR2 sequences are MNHGY and SAAAGT. The CDR3 spans 16 residues. The V and J ends lost 4 bases and 7 bases, in that order; junction bases with no gene match: 9. PCRs were each spiked with synthetic TCR analog templates. TCRdb's table, derived via immunoSEQ multiplex PCR, lists solely in-frame clones and lacks some. Here the sample spans more than 35,000 clones, around 34% being singletons. The chain uses TRBV6-8 and TRBJ2-4; 11 positions agree with TRBD1. This receptor was taken from a man between 60 and 70 years old with urothelial cancer. Here the sequenced sample was tumor tissue, taken before atezolizumab (anti-PD-L1) treatment. The CDR3 reads CASSLAPGQGANIQYF. The CDR3 DNA reads TGTGCCAGCAGTTTAGCACCAGGACAGGGGGCTAACATTCAGTACTTC.